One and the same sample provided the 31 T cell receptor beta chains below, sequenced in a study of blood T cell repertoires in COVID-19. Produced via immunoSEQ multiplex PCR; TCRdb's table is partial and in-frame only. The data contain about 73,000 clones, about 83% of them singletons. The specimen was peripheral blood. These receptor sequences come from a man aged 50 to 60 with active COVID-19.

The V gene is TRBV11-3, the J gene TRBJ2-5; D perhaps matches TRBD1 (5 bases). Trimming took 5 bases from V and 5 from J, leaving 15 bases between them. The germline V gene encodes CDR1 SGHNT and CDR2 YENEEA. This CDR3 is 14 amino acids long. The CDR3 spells CASSLKAGWETQYF. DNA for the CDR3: TGTGCCAGCAGCCTGAAAGCAGGGTGGGAGACCCAGTACTTC.

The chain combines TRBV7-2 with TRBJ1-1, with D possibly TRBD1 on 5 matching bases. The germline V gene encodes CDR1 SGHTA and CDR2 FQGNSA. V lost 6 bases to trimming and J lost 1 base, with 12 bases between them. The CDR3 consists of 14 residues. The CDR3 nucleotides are TGTGCCAGCAGTTCCCCTACAGGGAACACTGAAGCTTTCTTT. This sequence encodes CASSSPTGNTEAFF. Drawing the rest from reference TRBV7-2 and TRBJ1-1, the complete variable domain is GAGVSQSPSNKVTEKGKDVELRCDPISGHTALYWYRQSLGQGLEFLIYFQGNSAPDKSGLPSDRFSAERTGGSVSTLTIQRTQQEDSAVYLCASSSPTGNTEAFFGQGTRLTVV.

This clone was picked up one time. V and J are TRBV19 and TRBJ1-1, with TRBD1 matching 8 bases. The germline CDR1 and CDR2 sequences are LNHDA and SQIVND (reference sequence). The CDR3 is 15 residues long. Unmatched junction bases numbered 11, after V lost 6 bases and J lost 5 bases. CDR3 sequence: CASRIPGGADTEAFF. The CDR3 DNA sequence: TGTGCCAGTAGGATACCAGGGGGCGCGGATACTGAAGCTTTCTTT.

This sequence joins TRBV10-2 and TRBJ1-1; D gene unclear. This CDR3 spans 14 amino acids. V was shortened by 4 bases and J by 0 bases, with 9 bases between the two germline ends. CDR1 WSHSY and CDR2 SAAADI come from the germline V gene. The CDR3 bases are TGCGCCAGCAGTGCTACAGAGATGAACACTGAAGCTTTCTTT. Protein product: CASSATEMNTEAFF.

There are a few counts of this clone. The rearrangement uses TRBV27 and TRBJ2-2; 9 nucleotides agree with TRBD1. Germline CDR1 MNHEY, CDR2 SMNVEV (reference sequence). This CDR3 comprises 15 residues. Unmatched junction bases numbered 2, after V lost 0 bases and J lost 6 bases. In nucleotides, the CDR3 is TGTGCCAGCAGTTTATCCGGGACAGGGCCCGGGGAGCTGTTTTTT. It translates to CASSLSGTGPGELFF.

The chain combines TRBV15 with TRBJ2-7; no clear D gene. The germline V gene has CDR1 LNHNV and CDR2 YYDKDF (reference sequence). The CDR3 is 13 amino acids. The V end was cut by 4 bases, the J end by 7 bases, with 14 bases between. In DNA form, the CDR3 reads TGTGCCACCAGCAAATCCGTCGTGAGGGAGCAGTACTTC. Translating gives CATSKSVVREQYF.

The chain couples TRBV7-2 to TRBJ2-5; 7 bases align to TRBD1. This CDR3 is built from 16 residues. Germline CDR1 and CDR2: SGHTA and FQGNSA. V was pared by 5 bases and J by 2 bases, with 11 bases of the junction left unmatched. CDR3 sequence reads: CASSPNRGTLQETQYF. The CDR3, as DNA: TGTGCCAGCAGCCCAAACAGGGGCACCCTGCAAGAGACCCAGTACTTC.

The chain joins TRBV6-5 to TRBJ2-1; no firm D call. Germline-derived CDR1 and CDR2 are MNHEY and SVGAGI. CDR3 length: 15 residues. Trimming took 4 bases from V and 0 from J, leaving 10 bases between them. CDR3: CASSSESLSYNEQFF. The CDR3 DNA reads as TGTGCCAGCAGTTCGGAGTCCCTCTCCTACAATGAGCAGTTCTTC.

CDR3 nucleotides: TGTGCCAGCAGCCAGGGACTAACCTACGAGCAGTACTTC. Translating it yields CASSQGLTYEQYF. This chain uses TRBV3-1 (or the pseudogene TRBV3-2) with TRBJ2-7; 7 bases map to TRBD2. Germline V gene data show CDR1 as LGHDT and CDR2 as YNNKEL (reference sequence). Losses at the gene ends were 3 bases for V and 2 bases for J; bases not matched to a gene: 1. The CDR3 is made up of 13 amino acids.

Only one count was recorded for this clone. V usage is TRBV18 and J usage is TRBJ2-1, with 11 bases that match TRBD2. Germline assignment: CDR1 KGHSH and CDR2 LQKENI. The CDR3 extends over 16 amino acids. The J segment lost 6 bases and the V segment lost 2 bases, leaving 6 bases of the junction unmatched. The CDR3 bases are TGTGCCAGCTCACCAGGACTAGCGGGCCCATTCAATGAGCAGTTCTTC. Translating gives CASSPGLAGPFNEQFF.

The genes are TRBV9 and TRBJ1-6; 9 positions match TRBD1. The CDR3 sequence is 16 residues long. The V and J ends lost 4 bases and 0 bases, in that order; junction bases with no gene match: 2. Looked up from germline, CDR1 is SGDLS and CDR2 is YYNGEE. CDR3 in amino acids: CASSPGQGSYNSPLHF. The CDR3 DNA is TGTGCCAGCAGCCCGGGACAGGGCTCCTATAATTCACCCCTCCACTTT. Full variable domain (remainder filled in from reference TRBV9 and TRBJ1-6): DSGVTQTPKHLITATGQRVTLRCSPRSGDLSVYWYQQSLDQGLQFLIQYYNGEERAKGNILERFSAQQFPDLHSELNLSSLELGDSALYFCASSPGQGSYNSPLHFGNGTRLTVT.

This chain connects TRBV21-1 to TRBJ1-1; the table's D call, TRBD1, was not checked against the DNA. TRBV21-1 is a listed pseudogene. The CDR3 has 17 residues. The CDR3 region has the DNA TGTGCCAGCAGCCGCCCCTCCCGGGACAGGCAGGAGACTGAAGCTTTCTTT. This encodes CASSRPSRDRQETEAFF.

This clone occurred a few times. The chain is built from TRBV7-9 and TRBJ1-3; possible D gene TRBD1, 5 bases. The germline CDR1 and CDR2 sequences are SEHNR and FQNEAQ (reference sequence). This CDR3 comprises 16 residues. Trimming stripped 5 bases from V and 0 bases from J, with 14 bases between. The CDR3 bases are TGTGCCAGCAGCCTTAGTACAGGTAGCTCTGGAAACACCATATATTTT. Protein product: CASSLSTGSSGNTIYF. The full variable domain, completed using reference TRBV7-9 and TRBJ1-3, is DTGVSQNPRHKITKRGQNVTFRCDPISEHNRLYWYRQTLGQGPEFLTYFQNEAQLEKSRLLSDRFSAERPKGSFSTLEIQRTEQGDSAMYLCASSLSTGSSGNTIYFGEGSWLTVV.

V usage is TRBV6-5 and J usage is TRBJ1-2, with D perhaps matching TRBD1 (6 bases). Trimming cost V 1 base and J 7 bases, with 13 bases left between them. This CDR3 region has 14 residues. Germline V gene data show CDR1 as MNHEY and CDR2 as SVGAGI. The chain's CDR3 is CASSYLAGEGGYTF. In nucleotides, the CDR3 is TGTGCCAGCAGTTACTTGGCAGGGGAGGGTGGCTACACCTTC.

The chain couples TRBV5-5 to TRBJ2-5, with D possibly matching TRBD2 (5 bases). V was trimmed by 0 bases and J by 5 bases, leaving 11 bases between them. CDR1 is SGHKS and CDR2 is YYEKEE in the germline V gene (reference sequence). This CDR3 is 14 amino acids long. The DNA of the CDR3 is TGTGCCAGCAGCTTGGAGGCAGCGGAGGAGACCCAGTACTTC. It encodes CASSLEAAEETQYF.

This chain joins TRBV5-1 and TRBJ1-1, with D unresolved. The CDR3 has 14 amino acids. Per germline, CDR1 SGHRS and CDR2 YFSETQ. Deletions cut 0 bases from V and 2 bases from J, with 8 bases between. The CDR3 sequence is CASSLGHINTEAFF. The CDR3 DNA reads TGCGCCAGCAGCTTGGGACACATAAACACTGAAGCTTTCTTT.

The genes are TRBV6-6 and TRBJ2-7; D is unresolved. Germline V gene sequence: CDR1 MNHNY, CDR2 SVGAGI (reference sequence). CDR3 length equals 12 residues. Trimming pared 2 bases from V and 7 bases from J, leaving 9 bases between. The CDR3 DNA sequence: TGTGCCAGCAGTTACCCGTCCGAGGAGCAGTACTTC. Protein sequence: CASSYPSEEQYF.

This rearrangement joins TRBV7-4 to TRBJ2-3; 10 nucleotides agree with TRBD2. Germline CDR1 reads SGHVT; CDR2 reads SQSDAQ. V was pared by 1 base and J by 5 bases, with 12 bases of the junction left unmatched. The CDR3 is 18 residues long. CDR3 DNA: TGTGCCAGCAGCTTAGTCGGTCTAGCGGGAGTCAAGGAAGATACGCAGTATTTT. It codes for CASSLVGLAGVKEDTQYF.

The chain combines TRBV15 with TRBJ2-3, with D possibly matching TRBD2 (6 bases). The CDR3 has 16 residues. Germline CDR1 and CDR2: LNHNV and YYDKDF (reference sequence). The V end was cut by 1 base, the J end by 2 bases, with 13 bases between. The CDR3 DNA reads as TGTGCCACCAGCAGAGTATCCGGGAGTAACACAGATACGCAGTATTTT. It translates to CATSRVSGSNTDTQYF.

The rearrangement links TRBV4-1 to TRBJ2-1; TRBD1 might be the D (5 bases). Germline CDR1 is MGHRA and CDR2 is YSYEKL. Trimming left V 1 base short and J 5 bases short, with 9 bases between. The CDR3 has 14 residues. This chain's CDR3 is CASSQAGQNNEQFF. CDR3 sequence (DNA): TGCGCCAGCAGCCAAGCAGGGCAAAACAATGAGCAGTTCTTC.

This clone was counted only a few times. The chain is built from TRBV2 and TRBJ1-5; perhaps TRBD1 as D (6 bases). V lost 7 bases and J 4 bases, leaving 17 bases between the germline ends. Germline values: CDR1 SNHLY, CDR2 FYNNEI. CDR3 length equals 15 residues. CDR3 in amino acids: CASNTGNRVNQPQHF. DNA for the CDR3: TGTGCCAGCAATACAGGGAACAGGGTTAATCAGCCCCAGCATTTT.

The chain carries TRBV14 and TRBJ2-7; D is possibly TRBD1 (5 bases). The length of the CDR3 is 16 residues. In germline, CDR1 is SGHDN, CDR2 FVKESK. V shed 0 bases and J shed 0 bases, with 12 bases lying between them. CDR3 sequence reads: CASSQEPGLSSYEQYF. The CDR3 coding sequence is TGTGCCAGCAGCCAAGAACCAGGGTTGAGCTCCTACGAGCAGTACTTC.

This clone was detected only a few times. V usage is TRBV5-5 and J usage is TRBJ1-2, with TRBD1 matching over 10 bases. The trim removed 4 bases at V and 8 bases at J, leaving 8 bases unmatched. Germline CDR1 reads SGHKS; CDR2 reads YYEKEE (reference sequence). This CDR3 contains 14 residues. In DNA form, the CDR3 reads TGTGCCAGCAGCACCCGGACAGGGGGAGAGGGCTACACCTTC. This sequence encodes CASSTRTGGEGYTF.

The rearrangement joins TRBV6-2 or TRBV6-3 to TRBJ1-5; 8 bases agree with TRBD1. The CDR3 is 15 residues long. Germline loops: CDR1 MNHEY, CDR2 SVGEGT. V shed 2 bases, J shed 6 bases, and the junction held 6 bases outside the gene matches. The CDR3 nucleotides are TGTGCCAGCAGTTACCGTCAGGGGGCAAGTCAGCCCCAGCATTTT. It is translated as CASSYRQGASQPQHF.

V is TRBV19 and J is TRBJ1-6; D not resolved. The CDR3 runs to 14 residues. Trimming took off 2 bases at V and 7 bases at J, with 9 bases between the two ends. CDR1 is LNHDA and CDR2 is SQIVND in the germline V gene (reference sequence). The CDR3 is CASSITSANSPLHF. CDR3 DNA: TGTGCCAGTAGTATAACGAGCGCAAATTCACCCCTCCACTTT.

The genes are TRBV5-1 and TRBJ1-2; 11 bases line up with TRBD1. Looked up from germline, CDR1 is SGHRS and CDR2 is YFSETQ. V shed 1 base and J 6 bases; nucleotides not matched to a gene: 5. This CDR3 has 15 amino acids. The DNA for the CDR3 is TGCGCCAGCAGCTTGAGGACAGGGGGCAGGGATGGCTACACCTTC. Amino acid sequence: CASSLRTGGRDGYTF.

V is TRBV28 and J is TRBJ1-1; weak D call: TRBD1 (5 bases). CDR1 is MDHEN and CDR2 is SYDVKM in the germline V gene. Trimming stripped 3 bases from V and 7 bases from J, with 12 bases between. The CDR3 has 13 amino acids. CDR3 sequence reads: CASSFLATDEAFF. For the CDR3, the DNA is TGTGCCAGCAGTTTTTTGGCGACAGATGAAGCTTTCTTT.

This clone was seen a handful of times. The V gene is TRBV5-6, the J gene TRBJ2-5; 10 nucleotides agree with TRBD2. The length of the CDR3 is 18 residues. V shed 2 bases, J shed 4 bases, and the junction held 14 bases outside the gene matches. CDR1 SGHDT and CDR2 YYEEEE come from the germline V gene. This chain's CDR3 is CASSLRFSVAGGVETQYF. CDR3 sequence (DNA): TGTGCCAGCAGCTTAAGGTTTTCGGTAGCGGGAGGCGTAGAGACCCAGTACTTC.

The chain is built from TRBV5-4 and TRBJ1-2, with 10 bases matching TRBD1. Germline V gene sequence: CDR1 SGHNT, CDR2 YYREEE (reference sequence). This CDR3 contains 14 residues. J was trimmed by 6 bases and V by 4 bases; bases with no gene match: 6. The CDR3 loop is CASSTGTGEHGYTF. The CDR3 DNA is TGTGCCAGCAGCACCGGGACAGGGGAACATGGCTACACCTTC. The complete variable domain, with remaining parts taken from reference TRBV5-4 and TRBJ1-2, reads ETGVTQSPTHLIKTRGQQVTLRCSSQSGHNTVSWYQQALGQGPQFIFQYYREEENGRGNFPPRFSGLQFPNYSSELNVNALELDDSALYLCASSTGTGEHGYTFGSGTRLTVV.

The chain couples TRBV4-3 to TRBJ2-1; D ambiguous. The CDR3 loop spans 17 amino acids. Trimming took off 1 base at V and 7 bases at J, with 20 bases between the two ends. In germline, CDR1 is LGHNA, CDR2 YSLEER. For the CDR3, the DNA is TGCGCCAGCAGCCAAGGGTTCGACTTTTGGCAGACGAATGAGCAGTTCTTC. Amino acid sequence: CASSQGFDFWQTNEQFF.

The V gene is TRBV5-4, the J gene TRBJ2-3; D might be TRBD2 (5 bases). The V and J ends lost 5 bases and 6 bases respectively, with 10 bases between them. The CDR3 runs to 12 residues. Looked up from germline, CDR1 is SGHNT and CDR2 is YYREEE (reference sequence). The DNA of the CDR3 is TGTGCCAGCAGTTCCGGGGTGGATACGCAGTATTTT. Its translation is CASSSGVDTQYF.